Below, one TCR beta chain is given with its context. Its antigen is still unknown. This entry comes from a study of cytomegalovirus exposure and HLA in healthy donors. On the study more broadly: Assignment to the Caucasian-associated ancestry cluster applied to 81% of the approximately 400 genotyped donors. Study outcomes and limitations: The study designated some 180 TCR beta chains cytomegalovirus-associated.

The PCR used 60 Vbeta and 13 Jbeta primers. This table comes from immunoSEQ multiplex PCR, and its TCRdb copy is limited to in-frame clones, with some not included. Of about 150,000 clones listed, about three fifths are singletons. Sequenced: PBMCs. This TCR was sampled from a woman aged 55-70 years in good health and CMV-seropositive.

CDR3 region: CSASQGAEAFF. The CDR3 nucleotides read TGCAGTGCTAGTCAGGGGGCCGAAGCTTTCTTT. V is TRBV20-1 and J is TRBJ1-1; TRBD1 aligns across 8 bases. This CDR3 is built from 11 residues. Germline values: CDR1 DFQATT, CDR2 SNEGSKA (reference sequence). The V segment lost 3 bases and the J segment 8 bases; nucleotides outside the gene matches: 2.